This T cell receptor beta chain was captured by sequencing in a study of cytomegalovirus exposure and HLA in healthy donors. The PCR made use of 60 Vbeta and 13 Jbeta primers. Sequenced by immunoSEQ multiplex PCR; TCRdb stores in-frame clones only, minus some. This sample has roughly 200,000 clones, with more than 65% found just once. Concerning this clone: Its matching antigen is unknown.

Study results and limitations: There were 150 to 200 TCR beta chains listed as cytomegalovirus-associated.

After removal of 6 bases from V and 5 bases from J, the junction contained 6 bases not matched to a gene. The CDR3 sequence is 14 residues long. Germline V gene data show CDR1 as MGHDK and CDR2 as SYGVNS. The sequencing input was PBMCs. The rearrangement links TRBV25-1 to TRBJ2-1; 8 nucleotides align to TRBD1. This sequence originates from a female donor in good health and CMV-seronegative. This CDR3 reads CASRPRGRNNEQFF. CDR3 in DNA: TGTGCCAGCAGACCCAGGGGGCGCAACAATGAGCAGTTCTTC.